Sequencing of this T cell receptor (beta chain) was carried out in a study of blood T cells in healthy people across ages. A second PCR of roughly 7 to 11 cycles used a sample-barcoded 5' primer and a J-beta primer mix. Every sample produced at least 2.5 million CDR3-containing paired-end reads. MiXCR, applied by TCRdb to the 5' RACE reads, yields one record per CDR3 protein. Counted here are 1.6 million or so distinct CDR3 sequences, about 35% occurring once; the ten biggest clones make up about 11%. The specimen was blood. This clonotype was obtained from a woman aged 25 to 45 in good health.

The CDR3 sequence is CASSLSLAGARRNEQFF. The CDR3 DNA follows: TGTGCCAGCAGTTTATCATTGGCAGGGGCGCGGAGGAATGAGCAGTTCTTC. This chain connects TRBV27 to TRBJ2-1, with D possibly matching TRBD1 (6 bases). The CDR3 runs 17 residues. Trimming removed 0 bases at V and 7 bases at J, with 19 bases between. CDR1 and CDR2 (germline): MNHEY, SMNVEV (reference sequence).